The source of this T cell receptor (beta chain) is a study of immune evolution from preneoplasia to lung adenocarcinoma. The study, taken as a whole, reports: Normal lung had the highest top T cell clone frequencies. Later-stage lesions seemingly showed higher T cell density and diversity than normal lung.

This CDR3 is built from 12 residues. Germline CDR1 reads LNHNV; CDR2 reads YYDKDF (reference sequence). V shed 5 bases and J shed 0 bases, with 3 bases lying between them. Resections took place in Japan or China from about 2013 to 2017. Histologic diagnosis was independently verified by two lung pathologists. Only in-frame clones appear in the TCRdb table, and some are missing; sequencing was by immunoSEQ multiplex PCR. The data contain several thousand clones, roughly three quarters of them singletons. Comment on this clone: Its matching antigen is unknown.

The chain joins TRBV15 to TRBJ2-3, with D unclear. This sequence was found in a person between 60 and 79 years old with lung adenocarcinoma. Sequencing was carried out using FFPE adjacent normal lung tissue. The CDR3 coding sequence is TGTGCCACCAGCCTAAGCACAGATACGCAGTATTTT. This encodes CATSLSTDTQYF.